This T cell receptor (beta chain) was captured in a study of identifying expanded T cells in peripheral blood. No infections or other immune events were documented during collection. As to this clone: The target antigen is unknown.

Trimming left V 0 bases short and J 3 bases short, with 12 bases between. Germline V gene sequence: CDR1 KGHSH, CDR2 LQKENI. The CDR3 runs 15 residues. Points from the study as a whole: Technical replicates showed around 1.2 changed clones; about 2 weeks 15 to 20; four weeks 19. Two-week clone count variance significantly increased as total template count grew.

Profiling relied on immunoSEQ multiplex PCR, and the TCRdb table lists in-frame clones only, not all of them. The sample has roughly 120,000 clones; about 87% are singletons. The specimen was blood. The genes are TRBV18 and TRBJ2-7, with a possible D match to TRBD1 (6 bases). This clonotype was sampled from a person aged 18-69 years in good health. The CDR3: CASSPPAGVGYEQYF. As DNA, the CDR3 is TGTGCCAGCTCACCACCGGCAGGGGTGGGCTACGAGCAGTACTTC.